The 9 T cell receptor beta chains given below trace back to one sample, sequenced in a study of T cell changes during pregnancy in multiple sclerosis. Assay used: immunoSEQ multiplex PCR; TCRdb lists only in-frame clones, some missing. Altogether about 83,000 clones are present, roughly 96% being singletons, with the ten largest covering roughly 1.2%. Sequences were derived from peripheral blood, sampled in the second trimester of pregnancy. The receptors originated from a female donor with multiple sclerosis, enrolled in a pregnancy study.

The chain uses TRBV28 and TRBJ2-7, with 10 bases lining up with TRBD1. The germline V gene encodes CDR1 MDHEN and CDR2 SYDVKM. Unmatched junction bases numbered 10, after V lost 3 bases and J lost 5 bases. The CDR3 spans 16 residues. CDR3 residues: CASSFLPGQGLHEQYF. The CDR3 DNA is TGTGCCAGCAGTTTTTTACCGGGACAGGGGCTTCACGAGCAGTACTTC.

The chain is built from TRBV4-3 and TRBJ2-7, with TRBD2 matching over 7 bases. This CDR3 spans 13 amino acids. The V gene's germline CDR1 is LGHNA and CDR2 YSLEER. V was pared by 3 bases and J by 4 bases, with 3 bases of the junction left unmatched. The CDR3 loop is CASSQVGGYEQYF. The CDR3 region has the DNA TGCGCCAGCAGCCAGGTGGGGGGGTACGAGCAGTACTTC.

J is TRBJ2-5 and V is TRBV15, with D perhaps TRBD2 (6 bases). Between the trimmed V and J ends, which lost 5 bases and 5 bases, there was a span of 12 bases. The V gene's germline CDR1 is LNHNV and CDR2 YYDKDF (reference sequence). This CDR3 region has 13 residues. This CDR3 is CATSQTRPETQYF. The CDR3 DNA reads as TGTGCCACCAGCCAGACTAGGCCGGAGACCCAGTACTTC. Full variable domain (rest looked up from reference TRBV15 and TRBJ2-5): DAMVIQNPRYQVTQFGKPVTLSCSQTLNHNVMYWYQQKSSQAPKLLFHYYDKDFNNEADTPDNFQSRRPNTSFCFLDIRSPGLGDTAMYLCATSQTRPETQYFGPGTRLLVL.

The rearrangement uses TRBV2 and TRBJ1-5; D may be TRBD1 (5 bases). The germline V and J ends were trimmed by 4 bases and 0 bases, with 16 bases remaining between them. This CDR3 has 17 amino acids. Per germline, CDR1 SNHLY and CDR2 FYNNEI. The CDR3 sequence is CASSAPIGGDSNQPQHF. The DNA for the CDR3 is TGTGCCAGCAGTGCCCCCATCGGGGGGGATAGCAATCAGCCCCAGCATTTT. The full variable domain, its missing parts supplied by reference TRBV2 and TRBJ1-5, is EPEVTQTPSHQVTQMGQEVILRCVPISNHLYFYWYRQILGQKVEFLVSFYNNEISEKSEIFDDQFSVERPDGSNFTLKIRSTKLEDSAMYFCASSAPIGGDSNQPQHFGDGTRLSIL.

V and J are TRBV5-6 and TRBJ2-3, with D perhaps matching TRBD1 (5 bases). V was cut by 4 bases and J by 4 bases, with 13 bases left in between. The CDR3 has 14 residues. The V gene's germline CDR1 is SGHDT and CDR2 YYEEEE. CDR3 in amino acids: CASSGALTADTQYF. The CDR3 DNA is TGTGCCAGCAGCGGGGCCCTAACGGCAGATACGCAGTATTTT.

This chain connects TRBV5-1 to TRBJ2-5, with 7 bases identical to TRBD1. CDR1 SGHRS and CDR2 YFSETQ come from the germline V gene. CDR3 length: 14 amino acids. The V gene end was trimmed by 5 bases and the J gene end by 1 base; junction bases not matched to a gene: 5. This CDR3 is CASRPTGFQETQYF. The CDR3 DNA sequence: TGCGCCAGCAGACCGACAGGGTTCCAAGAGACCCAGTACTTC. Full variable domain (remainder filled in from reference TRBV5-1 and TRBJ2-5): KAGVTQTPRYLIKTRGQQVTLSCSPISGHRSVSWYQQTPGQGLQFLFEYFSETQRNKGNFPGRFSGRQFSNSRSEMNVSTLELGDSALYLCASRPTGFQETQYFGPGTRLLVL.

This clone was seen once. This chain links TRBV5-6 with TRBJ1-2, with D tentatively TRBD1 (6 bases). This CDR3 contains 15 residues. V was shortened by 4 bases and J by 2 bases, with 15 bases between the two germline ends. Germline CDR1 and CDR2: SGHDT and YYEEEE. The DNA for the CDR3 is TGTGCCAGCAGCAAGCCAAGGACAGCAAACTATGGCTACACCTTC. Translated: CASSKPRTANYGYTF.

The chain recombines TRBV10-2 with TRBJ1-1, with 9 bases identical to TRBD1. V dropped 9 bases and J dropped 4; count of bases not matched to a gene: 6. Germline CDR1 and CDR2: WSHSY and SAAADI. This CDR3 comprises 13 residues. CDR3 nucleotides: TGCGCCAGTAAGGACAGGGGCGGCACTGAAGCTTTCTTT. Protein sequence: CASKDRGGTEAFF.

The rearrangement links TRBV15 to TRBJ2-2; TRBD2 matches at 9 bases. Germline values: CDR1 LNHNV, CDR2 YYDKDF (reference sequence). The V and J ends lost 6 bases and 6 bases, in that order; junction bases with no gene match: 5. CDR3 size: 14 residues. CDR3 residues: CATRTSGNSGELFF. CDR3 coding DNA: TGTGCCACCAGGACTAGCGGTAATTCCGGGGAGCTGTTTTTT.